What follows describes a single T cell receptor beta chain. This sample stems from a study of blood T cell repertoires in COVID-19. Study background: COVID-19 samples collected from the United States, Italy and Spain covered acute and convalescent phases. Sources were T cells, B-cell-depleted T cells, or PBMCs; the material itself was cDNA or gDNA.

The V and J ends lost 6 bases and 6 bases, in that order; junction bases with no gene match: 4. Germline V gene lookup returns CDR1 SGHAT and CDR2 FQNNGV. CDR3 length: 12 amino acids. As handled by the study authors: Researchers report that nucleated cell counts were estimated from reference gene primer amplification. The table came from immunoSEQ multiplex PCR; TCRdb's copy has only in-frame clones and leaves some out. From that table come the V and J calls and clone size; the DNA was used to work out D and trimming. The table records about 440,000 clones, approximately 90% of them present only once.

The receptor was derived from a woman aged 25-40 years with acute or convalescent COVID-19. V is TRBV11-2 and J is TRBJ1-1; 7 bases agree with TRBD1. The specimen was peripheral blood. CDR3 DNA sequence: TGTGCCAGCAGAGACAGGGAGGCTGAAGCTTTCTTT. This sequence encodes CASRDREAEAFF.